This passage covers 17 T cell receptor beta chains from one sample sequenced in a study of beta chain features in type 1 diabetes. Study-wide results and caveats: All four CD4+ subsets of Type 1 diabetes patients contained TCRB CDR3s that were moderately but significantly shorter.

These receptors' antigens are unknown. Reverse transcription of all isolated RNA meant that expressed TCRB transcripts were sequenced. Sequenced by immunoSEQ multiplex PCR; TCRdb stores in-frame clones only, minus some. The sample holds about 150,000 clones; less than 9.5% are singletons and the top ten take approximately 0.87%. Sequencing was done on a sample of central memory CD4+ T cells from blood. The receptors were gathered from a woman in her thirties or forties with type 1 diabetes.

This clone has only a few counts. V gene TRBV7-6 combines with J gene TRBJ1-3; D unclear. V was clipped by 6 bases and J by 0 bases, with 12 bases between them. The length of the CDR3 is 15 residues. Germline V lookup: CDR1 SGHVS, CDR2 FNYEAQ. Here the CDR3 reads CASSSVEFSGNTIYF. The CDR3 region has the DNA TGTGCCAGCAGTTCCGTCGAGTTCTCTGGAAACACCATATATTTT.

The rearrangement uses TRBV7-2 and TRBJ2-6; TRBD1 aligns across 8 bases. J gave up 2 bases and V 9 bases, and 3 bases lay outside the gene matches. CDR1 and CDR2 from the germline V gene are SGHTA and FQGNSA. This CDR3 region has 14 residues. CDR3 loop: CARDREAGANVLTF. CDR3 coding DNA: TGTGCCAGGGACAGGGAGGCTGGGGCCAACGTCCTGACTTTC. Full variable domain (outside the CDR3, taken from reference TRBV7-2 and TRBJ2-6): GAGVSQSPSNKVTEKGKDVELRCDPISGHTALYWYRQSLGQGLEFLIYFQGNSAPDKSGLPSDRFSAERTGGSVSTLTIQRTQQEDSAVYLCARDREAGANVLTFGAGSRLTVL.

This clone was counted between two and nine times. The chain uses TRBV7-2 and TRBJ1-5; 7 nucleotides agree with TRBD1. There are 15 residues in the CDR3. With V trimmed by 2 bases and J by 5 bases, 6 bases remained unmatched. Germline values: CDR1 SGHTA, CDR2 FQGNSA. CDR3 nucleotide sequence: TGTGCCAGCAGCTTAAGCAGGGGGGTAGATCAGCCCCAGCATTTT. Translating it yields CASSLSRGVDQPQHF.

There are a few counts of this clone. The V call is TRBV7-2, the J call TRBJ1-6; 9 bases match TRBD1. Germline trimming cut 4 bases from V and 9 bases from J; bases unmatched to any gene: 7. Germline V lookup: CDR1 SGHTA, CDR2 FQGNSA. The CDR3 covers 15 residues. This CDR3 reads CASSSRQGVFSPLHF. CDR3 nucleotide sequence: TGTGCCAGCAGCTCCCGACAGGGGGTTTTTTCACCCCTCCACTTT.

This clone was detected only a few times. V gene TRBV4-1 combines with J gene TRBJ1-2; TRBD1 matches 8 bases. Trimming removed 1 base from V and 0 bases from J; junction bases left unmatched: 1. The length of the CDR3 is 15 residues. The V gene's germline CDR1 is MGHRA and CDR2 YSYEKL. CDR3 DNA sequence: TGCGCCAGCAGCCAAGTGACAGGGGCTAACTATGGCTACACCTTC. Translating it yields CASSQVTGANYGYTF.

The V call is TRBV5-1, the J call TRBJ2-7, with 8 bases matching TRBD1. The germline V gene has CDR1 SGHRS and CDR2 YFSETQ. V dropped 2 bases and J dropped 2; count of bases not matched to a gene: 9. This CDR3 region has 16 residues. The CDR3 DNA follows: TGCGCCAGCAGCTTAACCGGGACAGGCGGTACCTACGAGCAGTACTTC. Protein product: CASSLTGTGGTYEQYF. Full variable domain (remainder filled in from reference TRBV5-1 and TRBJ2-7): KAGVTQTPRYLIKTRGQQVTLSCSPISGHRSVSWYQQTPGQGLQFLFEYFSETQRNKGNFPGRFSGRQFSNSRSEMNVSTLELGDSALYLCASSLTGTGGTYEQYFGPGTRLTVT.

V gene TRBV6-5 combines with J gene TRBJ1-2; a possible D gene is TRBD1 (5 bases). Trimming pared 2 bases from V and 7 bases from J, leaving 8 bases between. This CDR3 spans 12 amino acids. The germline gives CDR1 MNHEY, CDR2 SVGAGI. The CDR3 region has the DNA TGTGCCAGCAGTTACGCAGGGTTTGGCTACACCTTC. This codes for CASSYAGFGYTF.

The genes are TRBV14 and TRBJ2-7; 7 bases align to TRBD1. With V trimmed by 2 bases and J by 1 base, 5 bases remained unmatched. Per the germline V gene, CDR1 is SGHDN and CDR2 is FVKESK. The CDR3 is 15 residues long. The DNA for the CDR3 is TGTGCCAGCAGCCAACTGCCGGGACAGTCCTACGAGCAGTACTTC. Translated: CASSQLPGQSYEQYF.

The table lists this clone with a few counts. V is TRBV14 and J is TRBJ1-1; unclear D gene. In germline, CDR1 is SGHDN, CDR2 FVKESK. The CDR3 is made up of 13 amino acids. The germline V and J ends were trimmed by 0 bases and 2 bases, with 4 bases remaining between them. CDR3 in DNA: TGTGCCAGCAGCCAAGACAGAAACACTGAAGCTTTCTTT. This gives the protein CASSQDRNTEAFF.

The chain combines TRBV29-1 with TRBJ2-5, with 8 bases identical to TRBD1. V lost 3 bases to trimming and J lost 4 bases; unmatched junction nucleotides: 7. Per germline, CDR1 SQVTM and CDR2 ANQGSEA. This CDR3 comprises 14 residues. The CDR3 DNA reads as TGCAGCGTTGACGCCGGACAGGGAGGAGAGACCCAGTACTTC. Its translation is CSVDAGQGGETQYF.

This clone occurred a few times. The chain employs TRBV6-5 and TRBJ2-4; 8 bases fit TRBD2. Losses at the gene ends were 2 bases for V and 9 bases for J; bases not matched to a gene: 6. Germline assignment: CDR1 MNHEY and CDR2 SVGAGI. The CDR3 extends over 14 amino acids. The DNA for the CDR3 is TGTGCCAGCAGTTACGAGCGGGAGTCCGTCATTCAGTACTTC. Protein sequence: CASSYERESVIQYF.

V is TRBV18 and J is TRBJ1-5; no clear D. Trimming took off 2 bases at V and 0 bases at J, with 5 bases between the two ends. From germline, CDR1 is KGHSH and CDR2 LQKENI. The CDR3 runs to 14 residues. The CDR3 reads CASSPLDSNQPQHF. The DNA of the CDR3 is TGTGCCAGCTCACCATTAGATAGCAATCAGCCCCAGCATTTT.

This chain links TRBV7-3 with TRBJ1-2, with 7 bases lining up with TRBD1. Trimming removed 3 bases from V and 14 bases from J; junction bases left unmatched: 12. CDR3 length equals 13 residues. Per the germline V gene, CDR1 is SGHTA and CDR2 is FQGTGA. Written as DNA, the CDR3 is TGTGCCAGCAGCTTGCAAGGACAGGACCCCTTAACCTTC. It specifies CASSLQGQDPLTF.

This clone has more than one count but fewer than ten. The chain couples TRBV6-1 to TRBJ2-7; 9 nucleotides align to TRBD1. CDR1 is MNHNS and CDR2 is SASEGT in the germline V gene. The CDR3 is 14 amino acids. After removal of 7 bases from V and 7 bases from J, the junction contained 11 bases not matched to a gene. CDR3 coding DNA: TGTGCCAGCAACTCCGGGACAGGGCCTAGAGAGCAGTACTTC. This sequence encodes CASNSGTGPREQYF.

This rearrangement joins TRBV5-4 to TRBJ2-1; 14 nucleotides match TRBD2. CDR3 size: 18 residues. Germline V lookup: CDR1 SGHNT, CDR2 YYREEE (reference sequence). V dropped 6 bases and J dropped 1; count of bases not matched to a gene: 9. CDR3 sequence: CASKATSGGAKSYNEQFF. The DNA of the CDR3 is TGTGCCAGCAAAGCGACTAGCGGGGGGGCCAAATCCTACAATGAGCAGTTCTTC.

The genes are TRBV19 and TRBJ2-5; D not resolved. The germline V and J ends were trimmed by 6 bases and 0 bases, with 8 bases remaining between them. The CDR3 loop spans 13 amino acids. CDR1 is LNHDA, CDR2 SQIVND, per germline (reference sequence). The CDR3 bases are TGTGCCAGTAGGCCACTTGACCAAGAGACCCAGTACTTC. Amino acid sequence: CASRPLDQETQYF.

This clone was detected a few times. The rearrangement uses TRBV9 and TRBJ2-5; D is undetermined. This CDR3 is built from 14 residues. Germline CDR1 reads SGDLS; CDR2 reads YYNGEE. Between the trimmed V and J ends, which lost 4 bases and 1 base, there was a span of 11 bases. The CDR3 sequence: CASSLQPLQETQYF. In DNA form, the CDR3 reads TGTGCCAGCAGCTTACAACCGCTCCAAGAGACCCAGTACTTC.